The rows below give T cell receptor beta chains drawn from one sample of a study of blood T cell repertoires in COVID-19. Method: immunoSEQ multiplex PCR; TCRdb's copy keeps in-frame clones and lacks some. The sample consists of 120,000 to 150,000 clones, roughly 76% of them appearing once. The specimen was peripheral blood. These receptors came from a human donor with acute or convalescent COVID-19. The donor label of this sample is uncertain. Each CDR3 is given with its conserved first and last residue. The D gene is left open where the match is weak. Clone sizes are given selectively: once, few, many, or a class where the clone is expanded.

j_call	v_call	d_call	clone_size	cdr3_aa	cdr3_nt
TRBJ1-3	TRBV5-1	NA	once	CASSLGYREGNTIYF	TGCGCCAGCAGCTTGGGGTACAGGGAAGGAAACACCATATATTTT
TRBJ1-4	TRBV5-1	NA	NA	CASSLESRGNEKLFF	TGCGCCAGCAGCTTGGAAAGTAGGGGTAATGAAAAACTGTTTTTT
TRBJ1-2	TRBV15	NA	NA	CATSPGDIGYTF	TGTGCCACCAGCCCAGGCGATATCGGCTACACCTTC
TRBJ1-3	TRBV30	TRBD1	NA	CAWSVRGQQNTIYF	TGTGCCTGGAGTGTACGGGGACAGCAAAACACCATATATTTT
TRBJ2-5	TRBV2	TRBD1	NA	CASSDLDRGLVETQYF	TGTGCCAGCAGTGACCTGGACAGGGGGCTAGTAGAGACCCAGTACTTC
TRBJ1-1	TRBV2	NA	NA	CASSPVGQGTEAFF	TGTGCCAGCAGCCCCGTGGGGCAGGGGACTGAAGCTTTCTTT
TRBJ1-3	TRBV15	TRBD1	NA	CATSPTGGSARTGNTIYF	TGTGCCACCAGCCCCACAGGGGGTTCCGCTCGAACTGGAAACACCATATATTTT
TRBJ2-2	TRBV10-3	TRBD1	NA	CAIRQGERNTGELFF	TGTGCCATTCGACAGGGCGAACGAAACACCGGGGAGCTGTTTTTT
TRBJ1-6	TRBV19	NA	NA	CASSMSTGNSPLHF	TGTGCCAGTAGTATGAGTACTGGTAATTCACCCCTCCACTTT
TRBJ1-1	TRBV5-1	NA	NA	CASSSQGGNTEAFF	TGCGCCAGCAGCTCTCAGGGCGGAAACACTGAAGCTTTCTTT
TRBJ2-3	TRBV24-1	TRBD2	once	CATSEARGATDTQYF	TGTGCCACCAGTGAAGCGCGGGGGGCCACAGATACGCAGTATTTT
TRBJ1-1	TRBV6-1	NA	NA	CASSEEAGVNTEAFF	TGTGCCAGCAGTGAAGAGGCAGGTGTGAACACTGAAGCTTTCTTT
TRBJ2-7	TRBV7-8	TRBD2	NA	CASSFRGGLSYEQYF	TGTGCCAGCAGCTTTCGCGGGGGGCTTTCCTACGAGCAGTACTTC
TRBJ1-6	TRBV11-2	NA	NA	CASSLGARYNSPLHF	TGTGCCAGCAGCTTAGGAGCGCGTTATAATTCACCCCTCCACTTT